The clone carrying this T cell receptor beta chain showed up many times. As to treatment: PENTA 11 planned treatment interruption arm or continuous ART arm. This record belongs to a study of HIV-infected children after antiretroviral therapy interruption. Unique molecular identifiers were included in an RNA-based 3' RACE TCR library. In TCRdb, the 3' RACE reads were re-called with MiXCR into one record per CDR3 protein. This repertoire shows approximately 89,000 distinct CDR3 sequences, approximately 6.9% found once; its top ten account for 1.1%. Germline CDR1 and CDR2: SGHAT and FQNNGV. The CDR3 extends over 17 amino acids. Deletions cut 1 base from V and 4 bases from J, with 16 bases between.

This sample comprised CD45RA+ CD4+ T cells from PBMCs, pooled from several time points, obtained from a donor given antiretroviral therapy, either interrupted or continuous. As to subset: naive CD4+ CD45RA+ CD45RO- T cells. The chain has TRBV11-2 and TRBJ1-4; D call uncertain. The sequence came from a pool of human donors with HIV. For the CDR3, the DNA is TGTGCCAGCAGCTTAGTAGGGCACCGCATTATTAATGAAAAACTGTTTTTT. Amino acids: CASSLVGHRIINEKLFF.